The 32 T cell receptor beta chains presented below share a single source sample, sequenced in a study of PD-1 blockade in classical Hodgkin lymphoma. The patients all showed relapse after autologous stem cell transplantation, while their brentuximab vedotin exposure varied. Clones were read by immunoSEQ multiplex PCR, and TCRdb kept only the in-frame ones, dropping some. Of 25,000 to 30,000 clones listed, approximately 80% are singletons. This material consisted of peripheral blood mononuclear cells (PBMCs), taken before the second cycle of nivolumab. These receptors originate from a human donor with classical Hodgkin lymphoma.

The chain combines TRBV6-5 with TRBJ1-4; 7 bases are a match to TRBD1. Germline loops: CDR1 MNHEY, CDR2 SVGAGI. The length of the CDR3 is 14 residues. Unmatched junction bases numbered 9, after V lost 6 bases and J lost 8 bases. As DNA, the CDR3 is TGTGCCAGCAGGACCGGGACAGTTGGCGAAAAACTGTTTTTT. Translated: CASRTGTVGEKLFF.

The CDR3 DNA follows: TGTGCCAGCAGCTCCAGTCAACAGGGGACCACTGAAGCTTTCTTT. This translates into CASSSSQQGTTEAFF. The gene calls are TRBV5-4 and TRBJ1-1, with 7 bases lining up with TRBD1. The CDR3 extends over 15 amino acids. V shed 3 bases and J 4 bases; nucleotides not matched to a gene: 9. Germline-derived CDR1 and CDR2 are SGHNT and YYREEE (reference sequence).

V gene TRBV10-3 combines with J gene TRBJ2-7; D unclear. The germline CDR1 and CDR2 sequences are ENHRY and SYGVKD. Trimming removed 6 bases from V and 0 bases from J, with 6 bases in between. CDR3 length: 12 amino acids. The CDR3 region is CAISPSSYEQYF. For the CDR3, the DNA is TGTGCCATCAGCCCGAGCTCCTACGAGCAGTACTTC.

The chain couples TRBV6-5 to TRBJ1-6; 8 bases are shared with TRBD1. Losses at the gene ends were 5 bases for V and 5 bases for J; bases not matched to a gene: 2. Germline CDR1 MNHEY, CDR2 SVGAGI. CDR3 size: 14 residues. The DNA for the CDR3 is TGTGCCAGCAGTGACAGGGGAAATAATTCACCCCTCCACTTT. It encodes CASSDRGNNSPLHF.

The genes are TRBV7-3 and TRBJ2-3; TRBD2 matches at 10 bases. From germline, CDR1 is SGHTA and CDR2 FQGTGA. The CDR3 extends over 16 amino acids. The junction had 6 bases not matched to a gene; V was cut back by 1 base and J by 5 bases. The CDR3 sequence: CASSLKLAGKRDTQYF. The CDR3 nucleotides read TGTGCCAGCAGCTTAAAACTAGCGGGGAAGAGAGATACGCAGTATTTT.

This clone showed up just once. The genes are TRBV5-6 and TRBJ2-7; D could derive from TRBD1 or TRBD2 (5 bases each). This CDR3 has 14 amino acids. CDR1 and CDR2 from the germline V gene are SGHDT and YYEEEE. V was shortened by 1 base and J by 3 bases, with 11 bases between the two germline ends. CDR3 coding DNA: TGTGCCAGCAGCTTGCGGGGCGCCAACTACGAGCAGTACTTC. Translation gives CASSLRGANYEQYF.

The CDR3 region has the DNA TGTGCCACGCGTAGCGCCAATCAGCCCCAGCATTTT. Encoded protein: CATRSANQPQHF. The V and J genes are TRBV6-6 and TRBJ1-5; no reliable D call. Germline-derived CDR1 and CDR2 are MNHNY and SVGAGI (reference sequence). V lost 10 bases and J 3 bases, leaving 10 bases between the germline ends. CDR3 length equals 12 residues.

The CDR3: CASSSTGTEETQYF. The CDR3, as DNA: TGTGCCAGCAGTTCCACCGGGACAGAAGAGACCCAGTACTTC. This rearrangement joins TRBV28 to TRBJ2-5; 7 bases agree with TRBD1. Trimming took 4 bases from V and 3 from J; bases not matched to a gene: 5. CDR1 MDHEN and CDR2 SYDVKM come from the germline V gene. This CDR3 is built from 14 residues.

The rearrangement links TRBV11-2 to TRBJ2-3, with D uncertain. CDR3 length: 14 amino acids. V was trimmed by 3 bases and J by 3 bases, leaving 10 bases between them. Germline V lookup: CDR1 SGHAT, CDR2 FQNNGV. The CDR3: CASSFDPLTDTQYF. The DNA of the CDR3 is TGTGCCAGCAGCTTTGACCCCCTTACAGATACGCAGTATTTT.

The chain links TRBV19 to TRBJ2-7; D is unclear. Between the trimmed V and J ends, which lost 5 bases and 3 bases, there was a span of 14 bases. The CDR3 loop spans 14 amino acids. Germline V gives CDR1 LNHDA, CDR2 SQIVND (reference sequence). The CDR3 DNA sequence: TGTGCCAGTAGTTTCGACGTGACCTACTACGAGCAGTACTTC. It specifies CASSFDVTYYEQYF. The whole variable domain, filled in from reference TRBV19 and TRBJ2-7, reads DGGITQSPKYLFRKEGQNVTLSCEQNLNHDAMYWYRQDPGQGLRLIYYSQIVNDFQKGDIAEGYSVSREKKESFPLTVTSAQKNPTAFYLCASSFDVTYYEQYFGPGTRLTVT.

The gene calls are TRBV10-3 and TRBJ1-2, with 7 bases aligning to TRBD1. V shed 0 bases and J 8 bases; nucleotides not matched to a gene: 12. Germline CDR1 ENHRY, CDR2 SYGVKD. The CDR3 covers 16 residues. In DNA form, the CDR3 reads TGTGCCATCAGTGAGTCCGAGGACAGGAGCCGATCGGGCTACACCTTC. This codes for CAISESEDRSRSGYTF.

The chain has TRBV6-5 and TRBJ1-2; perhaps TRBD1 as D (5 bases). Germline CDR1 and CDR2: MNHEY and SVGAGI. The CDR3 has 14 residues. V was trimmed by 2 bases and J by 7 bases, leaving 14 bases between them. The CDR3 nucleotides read TGTGCCAGCAGTTACGTGGCAGGGTTGAGTGGCTACACCTTC. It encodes CASSYVAGLSGYTF.

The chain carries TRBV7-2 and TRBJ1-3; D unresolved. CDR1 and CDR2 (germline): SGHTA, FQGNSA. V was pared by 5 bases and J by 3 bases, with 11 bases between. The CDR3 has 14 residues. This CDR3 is CASSLTMGGNTIYF. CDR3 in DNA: TGTGCCAGCAGCCTTACCATGGGTGGAAACACCATATATTTT.

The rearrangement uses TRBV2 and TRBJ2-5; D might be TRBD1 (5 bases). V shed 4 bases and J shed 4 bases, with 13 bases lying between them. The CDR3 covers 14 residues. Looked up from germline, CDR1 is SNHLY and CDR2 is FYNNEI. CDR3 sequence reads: CASSGQTALETQYF. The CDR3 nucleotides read TGTGCCAGCAGTGGCCAGACAGCGCTAGAGACCCAGTACTTC.

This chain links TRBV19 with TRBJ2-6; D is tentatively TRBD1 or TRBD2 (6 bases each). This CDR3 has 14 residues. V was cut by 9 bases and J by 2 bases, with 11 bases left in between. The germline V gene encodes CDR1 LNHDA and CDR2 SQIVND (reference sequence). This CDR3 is CASARGAGANVLTF. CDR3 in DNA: TGTGCCAGCGCAAGGGGGGCTGGGGCCAACGTCCTGACTTTC. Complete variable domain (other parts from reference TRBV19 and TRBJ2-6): DGGITQSPKYLFRKEGQNVTLSCEQNLNHDAMYWYRQDPGQGLRLIYYSQIVNDFQKGDIAEGYSVSREKKESFPLTVTSAQKNPTAFYLCASARGAGANVLTFGAGSRLTVL.

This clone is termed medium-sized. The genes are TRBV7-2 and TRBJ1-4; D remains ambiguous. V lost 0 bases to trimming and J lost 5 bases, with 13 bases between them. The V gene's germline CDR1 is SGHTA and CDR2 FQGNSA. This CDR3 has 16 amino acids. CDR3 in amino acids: CASSLALGVLNEKLFF. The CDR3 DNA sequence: TGTGCCAGCAGCTTAGCATTAGGTGTACTAAATGAAAAACTGTTTTTT.

For the CDR3, the DNA is TGTGCCAGCAGCGTCCATGACAGGTACGAGCAGTACTTC. It translates to CASSVHDRYEQYF. The rearrangement uses TRBV7-9 and TRBJ2-7; D is perhaps TRBD1 (6 bases). Germline assignment: CDR1 SEHNR and CDR2 FQNEAQ (reference sequence). The CDR3 has 13 residues. V lost 5 bases to trimming and J lost 4 bases, with 12 bases between them.

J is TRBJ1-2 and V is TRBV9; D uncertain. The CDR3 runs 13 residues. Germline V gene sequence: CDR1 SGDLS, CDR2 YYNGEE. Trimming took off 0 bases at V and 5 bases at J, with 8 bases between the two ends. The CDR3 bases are TGTGCCAGCAGCGTAGGAAGTTCGTATGGCTACACCTTC. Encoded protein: CASSVGSSYGYTF.

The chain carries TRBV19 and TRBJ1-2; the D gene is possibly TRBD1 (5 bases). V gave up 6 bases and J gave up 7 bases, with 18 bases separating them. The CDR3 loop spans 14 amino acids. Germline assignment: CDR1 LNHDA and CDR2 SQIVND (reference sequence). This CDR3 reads CASRSQGRPGGYTF. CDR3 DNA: TGTGCCAGTAGGAGTCAGGGAAGGCCGGGTGGCTACACCTTC.

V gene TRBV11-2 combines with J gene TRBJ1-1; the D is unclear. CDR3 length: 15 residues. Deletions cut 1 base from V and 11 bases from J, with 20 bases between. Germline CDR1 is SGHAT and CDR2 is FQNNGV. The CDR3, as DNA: TGTGCCAGCAGCTTAGGCGTAGGACCCCGGAGCCGTGCTTTCTTT. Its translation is CASSLGVGPRSRAFF.

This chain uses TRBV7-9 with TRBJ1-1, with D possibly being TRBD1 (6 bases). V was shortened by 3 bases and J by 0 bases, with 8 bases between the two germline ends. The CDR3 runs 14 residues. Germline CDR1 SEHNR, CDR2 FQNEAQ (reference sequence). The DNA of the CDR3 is TGTGCCAGCAGCTTCGGACAGATGAACACTGAAGCTTTCTTT. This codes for CASSFGQMNTEAFF.

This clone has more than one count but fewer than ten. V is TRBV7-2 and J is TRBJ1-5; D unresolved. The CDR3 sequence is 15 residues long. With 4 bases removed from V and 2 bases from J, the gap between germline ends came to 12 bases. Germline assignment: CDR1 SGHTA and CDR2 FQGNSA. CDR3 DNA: TGTGCCAGCAGCTCGAGAGTGGGAGGCAATCAGCCCCAGCATTTT. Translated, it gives CASSSRVGGNQPQHF.

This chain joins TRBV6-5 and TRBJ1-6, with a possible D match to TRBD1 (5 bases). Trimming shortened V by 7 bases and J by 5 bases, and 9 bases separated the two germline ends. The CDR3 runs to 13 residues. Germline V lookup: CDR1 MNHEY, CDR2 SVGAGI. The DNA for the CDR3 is TGTGCCAGCAACTGGGGGGATAATTCACCCCTCCACTTT. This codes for CASNWGDNSPLHF.

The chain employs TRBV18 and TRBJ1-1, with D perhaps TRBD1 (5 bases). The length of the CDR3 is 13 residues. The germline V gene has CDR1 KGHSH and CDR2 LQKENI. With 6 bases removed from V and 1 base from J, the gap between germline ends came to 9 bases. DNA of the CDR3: TGTGCCAGCTCGGGGCTGACGAACACTGAAGCTTTCTTT. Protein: CASSGLTNTEAFF.

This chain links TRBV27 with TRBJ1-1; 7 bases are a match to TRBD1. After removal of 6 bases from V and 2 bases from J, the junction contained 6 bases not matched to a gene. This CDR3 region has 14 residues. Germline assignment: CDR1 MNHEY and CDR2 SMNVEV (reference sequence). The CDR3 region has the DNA TGTGCCAGCAGGAAACAGGGGCTTAACACTGAAGCTTTCTTT. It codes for CASRKQGLNTEAFF.

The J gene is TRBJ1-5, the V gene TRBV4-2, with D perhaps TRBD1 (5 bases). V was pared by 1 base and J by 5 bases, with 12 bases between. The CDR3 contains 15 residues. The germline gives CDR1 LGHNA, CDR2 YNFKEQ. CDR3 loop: CASSQGQGADQPQHF. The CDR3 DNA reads TGTGCCAGCAGCCAAGGGCAGGGTGCGGATCAGCCCCAGCATTTT.

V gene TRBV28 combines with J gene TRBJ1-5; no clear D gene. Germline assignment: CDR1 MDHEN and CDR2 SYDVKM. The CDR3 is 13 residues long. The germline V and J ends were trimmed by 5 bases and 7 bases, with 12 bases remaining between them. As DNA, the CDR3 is TGTGCCAGCAGTGGCCTGGTAACACAGCCCCAGCATTTT. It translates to CASSGLVTQPQHF. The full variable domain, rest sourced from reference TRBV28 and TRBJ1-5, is DVKVTQSSRYLVKRTGEKVFLECVQDMDHENMFWYRQDPGLGLRLIYFSYDVKMKEKGDIPEGYSVSREKKERFSLILESASTNQTSMYLCASSGLVTQPQHFGDGTRLSIL.

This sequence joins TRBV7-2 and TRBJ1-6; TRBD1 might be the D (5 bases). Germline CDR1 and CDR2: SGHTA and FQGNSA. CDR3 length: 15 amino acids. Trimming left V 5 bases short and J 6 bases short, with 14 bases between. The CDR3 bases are TGTGCCAGCAGCGTAGACAGTCTCCTTAATTCACCCCTCCACTTT. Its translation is CASSVDSLLNSPLHF.

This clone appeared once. CDR3 in amino acids: CASSSRGGAGGHQFF. In DNA form, the CDR3 reads TGTGCCAGCAGCTCGCGCGGAGGAGCGGGGGGTCACCAGTTCTTC. This chain connects TRBV11-1 to TRBJ2-1; 9 bases map to TRBD2. This CDR3 spans 15 amino acids. Germline V gives CDR1 SGHAT, CDR2 FQDESV (reference sequence). Germline trimming cut 4 bases from V and 13 bases from J; bases unmatched to any gene: 14.

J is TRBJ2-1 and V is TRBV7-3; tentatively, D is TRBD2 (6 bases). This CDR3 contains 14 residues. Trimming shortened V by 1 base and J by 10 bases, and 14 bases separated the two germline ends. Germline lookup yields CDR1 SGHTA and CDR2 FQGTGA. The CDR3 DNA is TGTGCCAGCAGCTTAATGGAGGGGTCAGGGGAGCAGTTCTTC. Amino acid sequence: CASSLMEGSGEQFF.

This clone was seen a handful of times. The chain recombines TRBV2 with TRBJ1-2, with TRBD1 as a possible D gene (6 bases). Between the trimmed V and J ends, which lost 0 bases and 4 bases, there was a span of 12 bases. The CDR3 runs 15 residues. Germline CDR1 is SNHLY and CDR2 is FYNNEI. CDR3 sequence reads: CASSEARGGAYGYTF. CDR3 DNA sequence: TGTGCCAGCAGTGAAGCGCGGGGGGGCGCCTATGGCTACACCTTC.

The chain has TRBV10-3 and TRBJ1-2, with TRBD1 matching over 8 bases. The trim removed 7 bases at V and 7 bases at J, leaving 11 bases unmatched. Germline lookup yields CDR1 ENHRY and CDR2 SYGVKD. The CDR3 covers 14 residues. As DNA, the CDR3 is TGTGCCATCACTAACCCCGGGACAGGACTTGGCTACACCTTC. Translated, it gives CAITNPGTGLGYTF.